These 26 T cell receptor beta chains were sequenced from one sample in a study of T-cell reconstitution after alpha-beta-depleted transplantation in children. Unique molecular identifiers tagged the TCRbeta library. TCRdb analysed the PCR reads with MiXCR anew, one entry per CDR3 protein. The table includes 500,000 to 600,000 distinct CDR3 sequences, approximately 30% detected once. The sample in question was PBMCs from the stem cell graft donor, obtained from the stem cell graft. All receptors come from a human donor who donated a stem cell graft to a child with aplastic anemia.

A few counts support this clonotype. The chain joins TRBV4-3 to TRBJ2-2, with 8 bases matching TRBD1. After removal of 2 bases from V and 4 bases from J, the junction contained 3 bases not matched to a gene. Germline lookup yields CDR1 LGHNA and CDR2 YSLEER. This CDR3 contains 15 residues. The DNA of the CDR3 is TGCGCCAGCAGCCAACGGGACAGGAGCACCGGGGAGCTGTTTTTT. It is translated as CASSQRDRSTGELFF.

The chain recombines TRBV5-1 with TRBJ2-5; 12 bases are a match to TRBD2. Germline V gene lookup returns CDR1 SGHRS and CDR2 YFSETQ. The CDR3 is made up of 18 amino acids. Germline trimming cut 2 bases from V and 4 bases from J; bases unmatched to any gene: 12. The CDR3: CASSFGGLAGGPGETQYF. The CDR3 coding sequence is TGCGCCAGCAGCTTCGGCGGGCTAGCGGGAGGGCCGGGAGAGACCCAGTACTTC.

The chain recombines TRBV20-1 with TRBJ1-5, with 7 bases identical to TRBD1. CDR3 length: 17 residues. CDR1 is DFQATT, CDR2 SNEGSKA, per germline (reference sequence). The J segment lost 4 bases and the V segment lost 5 bases, leaving 17 bases of the junction unmatched. CDR3 in DNA: TGCAGTGCTTCCTCTAACAGGGGCGCCAGGGCAAATCAGCCCCAGCATTTT. Protein: CSASSNRGARANQPQHF.

The chain has TRBV6-1 and TRBJ2-3; TRBD2 matches at 13 bases. V lost 6 bases to trimming and J lost 3 bases; unmatched junction nucleotides: 3. Germline assignment: CDR1 MNHNS and CDR2 SASEGT. This CDR3 region has 15 residues. This CDR3 is CASRSGLAGTDTQYF. Here the CDR3 DNA reads TGTGCCAGCAGATCGGGACTAGCGGGAACAGATACGCAGTATTTT.

V and J are TRBV6-2 or TRBV6-3 and TRBJ1-1, with no clear D. Trimming shortened V by 2 bases and J by 5 bases, and 9 bases separated the two germline ends. Germline CDR1 and CDR2: MNHEY and SVGEGT. The CDR3 extends over 13 amino acids. The CDR3 DNA reads TGTGCCAGCAGTTACGATCAGAGGACTGAAGCTTTCTTT. The encoded protein is CASSYDQRTEAFF.

This clonotype was detected a few times. The rearrangement links TRBV12-3 or TRBV12-4 to TRBJ2-1, with 8 nucleotides matching TRBD1. Trimming removed 6 bases from V and 14 bases from J; junction bases left unmatched: 9. The CDR3 is made up of 12 amino acids. CDR3 nucleotide sequence: TGTGCCAGCAGCCCGGACAGGGACCCAAAGTTCTTC. Translating gives CASSPDRDPKFF.

The sample holds a few counts of this clonotype. The V call is TRBV5-5, the J call TRBJ1-1; the D gene is possibly TRBD1 (6 bases). Trimming took 1 base from V and 6 from J, leaving 13 bases between them. Germline values: CDR1 SGHKS, CDR2 YYEKEE (reference sequence). The CDR3 loop spans 14 amino acids. The CDR3 nucleotides are TGTGCCAGCAGCTTGCCAGCAGGGGAGGCTGAAGCTTTCTTT. This codes for CASSLPAGEAEAFF.

The chain joins TRBV5-4 to TRBJ2-2; 8 bases match TRBD1. The CDR3 spans 15 residues. V trimming: 5 bases; J trimming: 1 base; junction bases outside the gene matches: 4. CDR1 SGHNT and CDR2 YYREEE come from the germline V gene (reference sequence). In nucleotides, the CDR3 is TGTGCCAGCAGGCCAGGGGGCTTGAACACCGGGGAGCTGTTTTTT. It yields the protein CASRPGGLNTGELFF.

This clonotype was counted a few times. J is TRBJ2-5 and V is TRBV18, with a possible D match to TRBD1 (7 bases). Germline V gene lookup returns CDR1 KGHSH and CDR2 LQKENI. Trimming left V 3 bases short and J 4 bases short, with 15 bases between. CDR3 length: 15 amino acids. CDR3 loop: CASSPHPGGGETQYF. The CDR3, as DNA: TGTGCCAGCTCACCCCACCCAGGGGGAGGAGAGACCCAGTACTTC.

This clonotype has just a few counts. The genes are TRBV6-2 or TRBV6-3 and TRBJ2-7; perhaps TRBD2 as D (6 bases). This CDR3 comprises 15 residues. The germline V and J ends were trimmed by 9 bases and 1 base, with 19 bases remaining between them. Germline assignment: CDR1 MNHEY and CDR2 SVGEGT. The CDR3 nucleotides are TGTGCCAGTATGCCGGAGGGACTCAGATCCTACGAGCAGTACTTC. This translates into CASMPEGLRSYEQYF.

V is TRBV10-3 and J is TRBJ2-3; TRBD2 might be the D (6 bases). This CDR3 has 17 residues. In germline, CDR1 is ENHRY, CDR2 SYGVKD. Deletions cut 6 bases from V and 2 bases from J, with 21 bases between. For the CDR3, the DNA is TGTGCCATCAGCAACCGTGAGGCAGCGGGCCCCACAGATACGCAGTATTTT. It codes for CAISNREAAGPTDTQYF.

This rearrangement joins TRBV6-5 to TRBJ2-7; D is possibly TRBD2 (6 bases). In germline, CDR1 is MNHEY, CDR2 SVGAGI. V was shortened by 2 bases and J by 0 bases, with 11 bases between the two germline ends. The CDR3 has 15 amino acids. The CDR3 DNA is TGTGCCAGCAGTTACGGTAGCGGAAGCTCCTACGAGCAGTACTTC. It yields the protein CASSYGSGSSYEQYF.

There are a few counts of this clonotype. The V gene is TRBV11-2, the J gene TRBJ1-2; no definite D call. This CDR3 is 12 amino acids long. The V end lost 5 bases, the J end lost 3 bases, and 7 bases lay between the germline ends. Germline assignment: CDR1 SGHAT and CDR2 FQNNGV. CDR3 bases: TGTGCCAGCAGCCCGGGATACTATGGCTACACCTTC. This encodes CASSPGYYGYTF.

J is TRBJ2-6 and V is TRBV29-1, with D maybe TRBD1 (6 bases). CDR3 length: 14 residues. Trimming removed 6 bases from V and 0 bases from J, with 9 bases in between. CDR1 SQVTM and CDR2 ANQGSEA come from the germline V gene. Here the CDR3 DNA reads TGCAGCGTGGGGGCCACCTCTGGGGCCAACGTCCTGACTTTC. This codes for CSVGATSGANVLTF.

The table lists this clonotype with a few counts. This sequence joins TRBV11-2 and TRBJ2-3; 7 bases fit TRBD2. The CDR3 covers 18 residues. Trimming at V came to 0 bases and at J to 2 bases, leaving 11 bases not matched to a gene. Germline CDR1 SGHAT, CDR2 FQNNGV. The CDR3 sequence: CASSLEGGGRSYTDTQYF. For the CDR3, the DNA is TGTGCCAGCAGCTTAGAGGGGGGGGGTCGAAGTTACACAGATACGCAGTATTTT.

This clonotype was seen only a few times. This chain connects TRBV20-1 to TRBJ1-2; a weak D match, TRBD1 (5 bases). The germline V and J ends were trimmed by 5 bases and 0 bases, with 10 bases remaining between them. CDR3 length: 13 residues. Germline V CDR1 and CDR2: DFQATT, SNEGSKA (reference sequence). CDR3 sequence (DNA): TGCAGTGCTCTTGACAGTTCTAACTATGGCTACACCTTC. As protein: CSALDSSNYGYTF.

In its sample, this clonotype was seen a few times. The chain employs TRBV30 and TRBJ2-2, with TRBD2 matching over 8 bases. V lost 5 bases to trimming and J lost 6 bases; unmatched junction nucleotides: 20. Germline CDR1 reads GTSNPN; CDR2 reads SVGIG (reference sequence). This CDR3 is built from 18 residues. The CDR3 sequence: CAWGKLSAGAFYAGELFF. In DNA, the CDR3 is TGTGCCTGGGGAAAACTTTCAGCGGGAGCGTTTTACGCCGGGGAGCTGTTTTTT. Based on the CDR3 plus reference TRBV30 and TRBJ2-2, the full variable domain is SQTIHQWPATLVQPVGSPLSLECTVEGTSNPNLYWYRQAAGRGLQLLFYSVGIGQISSEVPQNLSASRPQDRQFILSSKKLLLSDSGFYLCAWGKLSAGAFYAGELFFGEGSRLTVL.

This clonotype was detected only a few times. This chain links TRBV20-1 with TRBJ2-1; D ambiguous. This CDR3 region has 15 residues. Trimming took 6 bases from V and 1 from J, leaving 16 bases between them. From germline, CDR1 is DFQATT and CDR2 SNEGSKA (reference sequence). CDR3 loop: CSANDKASSYNEQFF. Here the CDR3 DNA reads TGCAGTGCCAATGACAAGGCGAGTTCCTACAATGAGCAGTTCTTC.

The V and J genes are TRBV15 and TRBJ2-2, with D perhaps TRBD1 or TRBD2 (7 bases each). This CDR3 has 16 amino acids. The germline V and J ends were trimmed by 1 base and 5 bases, with 14 bases remaining between them. Germline V gene data show CDR1 as LNHNV and CDR2 as YYDKDF (reference sequence). Here the CDR3 reads CATSRGGGGGTGELFF. In nucleotides, the CDR3 is TGTGCCACCAGCAGAGGGGGAGGGGGCGGAACCGGGGAGCTGTTTTTT. The complete variable domain, with remaining parts taken from reference TRBV15 and TRBJ2-2, reads DAMVIQNPRYQVTQFGKPVTLSCSQTLNHNVMYWYQQKSSQAPKLLFHYYDKDFNNEADTPDNFQSRRPNTSFCFLDIRSPGLGDTAMYLCATSRGGGGGTGELFFGEGSRLTVL.

V usage is TRBV7-2 and J usage is TRBJ1-1, with D unresolved. Looked up from germline, CDR1 is SGHTA and CDR2 is FQGNSA. CDR3 length equals 16 residues. Trimming stripped 2 bases from V and 0 bases from J, with 13 bases between. DNA of the CDR3: TGTGCCAGCAGCTTATCTTGGACCCGAATGAACACTGAAGCTTTCTTT. This codes for CASSLSWTRMNTEAFF.

The CDR3 is CASSPQLTGYTEAFF. Here the CDR3 DNA reads TGTGCCAGCAGCCCACAACTTACAGGGTACACTGAAGCTTTCTTT. The V call is TRBV11-2, the J call TRBJ1-1, with a weak D call TRBD1 (6 bases). V was cut by 5 bases and J by 3 bases, with 16 bases left in between. The CDR3 is 15 residues long. The germline gives CDR1 SGHAT, CDR2 FQNNGV.

The chain uses TRBV5-1 and TRBJ2-2; D possibly corresponds to TRBD1 (6 bases). This CDR3 region has 15 residues. The germline V and J ends were trimmed by 4 bases and 0 bases, with 10 bases remaining between them. Germline V gene data show CDR1 as SGHRS and CDR2 as YFSETQ. CDR3 loop: CASSPQGPNTGELFF. DNA of the CDR3: TGCGCCAGCAGCCCCCAGGGGCCGAACACCGGGGAGCTGTTTTTT.

The chain has TRBV5-6 and TRBJ1-1; D perhaps matches TRBD1 (6 bases). CDR1 is SGHDT and CDR2 is YYEEEE in the germline V gene. This CDR3 spans 12 amino acids. The V gene lost 2 bases and the J gene lost 9 bases, with 11 bases spanning the gap. CDR3 nucleotide sequence: TGTGCCAGCAGCTTAAGGACAGCTCAAGCTTTCTTT. Encoded protein: CASSLRTAQAFF.

A few counts support this clonotype. This sequence joins TRBV18 and TRBJ1-2, with TRBD1 matching 8 bases. Germline CDR1 and CDR2: KGHSH and LQKENI. V shed 2 bases and J 3 bases; nucleotides not matched to a gene: 8. This CDR3 comprises 16 residues. The CDR3 reads CASSPGTSTGDYGYTF. CDR3 DNA: TGTGCCAGCTCACCAGGGACTTCGACAGGGGACTATGGCTACACCTTC.

This clonotype was found a few times. The chain links TRBV20-1 to TRBJ2-2; D is possibly TRBD2 (5 bases). This CDR3 has 17 residues. Trimming stripped 2 bases from V and 0 bases from J, with 16 bases between. CDR1 is DFQATT, CDR2 SNEGSKA, per germline (reference sequence). This chain's CDR3 is CSARTTRTGANTGELFF. The CDR3 DNA reads as TGCAGTGCTAGAACAACCCGGACCGGGGCGAACACCGGGGAGCTGTTTTTT.

This rearrangement joins TRBV20-1 to TRBJ1-4; 9 nucleotides line up with TRBD1. CDR3 length equals 15 residues. Germline lookup yields CDR1 DFQATT and CDR2 SNEGSKA (reference sequence). With V trimmed by 5 bases and J by 7 bases, 11 bases remained unmatched. The CDR3 sequence: CSAPAPDRGGEKLFF. In nucleotides, the CDR3 is TGCAGTGCTCCTGCCCCGGACAGGGGAGGTGAAAAACTGTTTTTT.